A single sample is the source of the 23 T cell receptor beta chains below, sequenced in a study of T cells in Graves' hyperthyroidism and ophthalmopathy (dated by TCRdb to about 2019). The library was obtained by multiplex PCR. Sequenced on an Illumina HiSeq 2000. Amplification of TCR beta CDR3 regions was carried out from RNA transcripts. For the first round of RT-PCR on the TCR CDR3, the HTBI primer set was used together with the Qiagen OneStep RT-PCR kit. The public reads were reprocessed in TCRdb via fastp at Q25 and MiXCR, keeping in-frame beta chains. Rows are unified per CDR3 protein, each entry keeping the most common DNA and genes. The sample table lists around 520,000 distinct CDR3 sequences, around 24% of them with a count of one. Roughly 10% of the sample rests with the top ten. The sequenced sample consisted of blood. These receptors all come from a woman younger than 45 with Graves' ophthalmopathy.

This clonotype was observed a few times. The chain couples TRBV12-3 or TRBV12-4 to TRBJ2-2; D remains unclear. V was shortened by 0 bases and J by 4 bases, with 12 bases between the two germline ends. This CDR3 region has 16 residues. This CDR3 reads CASSLALIAGTGELFF. The CDR3 DNA reads as TGTGCCAGCAGTTTAGCGTTAATAGCTGGCACCGGGGAGCTGTTTTTT.

This chain links TRBV6-1 with TRBJ2-5; D could derive from TRBD1 or TRBD2 (5 bases each). This CDR3 region has 14 residues. V dropped 4 bases and J dropped 3 bases, with 12 bases sitting between them. Per germline, CDR1 MNHNS and CDR2 SASEGT. In DNA, the CDR3 is TGTGCCAGCAGTGGTTGGGACGGGGAAGAGACCCAGTACTTC. Encoded protein: CASSGWDGEETQYF.

A few counts support this clonotype. The DNA of the CDR3 is TGTGCCAGCAGCTCGCAGGCGGGACTTGGGTTGGACCAGTACTTC. Translating it yields CASSSQAGLGLDQYF. The J gene is TRBJ2-5, the V gene TRBV7-8, with D maybe TRBD2 (6 bases). The CDR3 runs 15 residues. CDR1 and CDR2 (germline): SGHVS, FQNEAQ. V gave up 4 bases and J gave up 10 bases, with 22 bases separating them.

This clonotype was recorded many times. CDR3 bases: TGTGCCAGCAGCGCGTGGAACACTGAAGCTTTCTTT. This gives the protein CASSAWNTEAFF. V is TRBV9 and J is TRBJ1-1; no clear D. Trimming removed 3 bases from V and 1 base from J, with 4 bases in between. The V gene's germline CDR1 is SGDLS and CDR2 YYNGEE. The CDR3 has 12 amino acids.

This clonotype occurred a few times. The J gene is TRBJ2-2, the V gene TRBV27; TRBD1 might be the D (5 bases). The V gene lost 5 bases and the J gene lost 7 bases, with 17 bases spanning the gap. Germline V lookup: CDR1 MNHEY, CDR2 SMNVEV (reference sequence). The CDR3 has 15 amino acids. CDR3 sequence reads: CASSPQLAGRGELFF. Written as DNA, the CDR3 is TGTGCCAGCAGTCCCCAATTAGCAGGGCGCGGGGAGCTGTTTTTT.

In this sample, this clonotype turned up many times. This chain joins TRBV6-2 or TRBV6-3 and TRBJ1-1; D remains unclear. The CDR3 totals 13 residues. Trimming removed 2 bases from V and 6 bases from J, with 10 bases in between. Germline CDR1 reads MNHEY; CDR2 reads SVGEGT. CDR3 nucleotides: TGTGCCAGCAGTTACGTAGCAATCCCTGAAGCTTTCTTT. Translated: CASSYVAIPEAFF.

This clonotype was observed many times. J is TRBJ2-7 and V is TRBV6-1, with D perhaps matching TRBD2 (5 bases). The CDR3 is 13 amino acids. The ends were cut back, 7 bases at V and 5 bases at J, with 15 bases in the middle. The germline V gene has CDR1 MNHNS and CDR2 SASEGT. The CDR3 is CASKPGSTDEQYF. CDR3 DNA: TGTGCCAGCAAGCCGGGATCCACTGACGAGCAGTACTTC.

This clonotype has a count of ten or more. The rearrangement joins TRBV28 to TRBJ2-7; tentatively, D is TRBD2 (6 bases). V was clipped by 5 bases and J by 12 bases, with 17 bases between them. Germline CDR1 and CDR2: MDHEN and SYDVKM. CDR3 length equals 12 residues. The CDR3 nucleotides read TGTGCCAGCAGTCCTAGGAGGGCAGTAGGGTACTTC. As protein: CASSPRRAVGYF.

Many counts were recorded for this clonotype. The V gene is TRBV20-1, the J gene TRBJ1-2; D not certain. CDR1 and CDR2 (germline): DFQATT, SNEGSKA (reference sequence). Trimming removed 0 bases from V and 0 bases from J, with 8 bases in between. This CDR3 has 14 amino acids. Here the CDR3 reads CSARDPPANYGYTF. CDR3 DNA: TGCAGTGCTAGAGATCCCCCAGCTAACTATGGCTACACCTTC.

This clonotype was counted ten times or more. The chain carries TRBV20-1 and TRBJ1-5, with D tentatively TRBD1 (6 bases). Germline values: CDR1 DFQATT, CDR2 SNEGSKA (reference sequence). V was pared by 0 bases and J by 0 bases, with 12 bases between. The CDR3 is 16 residues long. DNA for the CDR3: TGCAGTGCTAGAGATCAAGACAGGAATAGCAATCAGCCCCAGCATTTT. Its translation: CSARDQDRNSNQPQHF.

This clonotype was seen many times. The rearrangement joins TRBV6-1 to TRBJ1-5; 8 nucleotides align to TRBD1. Per the germline V gene, CDR1 is MNHNS and CDR2 is SASEGT. The CDR3 totals 17 residues. J lost 5 bases, V lost 7 bases, and 16 bases had no gene match. CDR3: CASTTPRQGAIDQPQHF. The CDR3 nucleotides read TGTGCCAGCACCACCCCCCGGCAGGGGGCGATTGATCAGCCCCAGCATTTT.

This clonotype appeared many times. Lacking the conserved final phenylalanine or tryptophan, this CDR3 likely reflects a read error. The genes are TRBV19 and TRBJ1-1; the D gene is possibly TRBD1 (5 bases). The CDR3 covers 14 residues. Trimming stripped 2 bases from V and 4 bases from J, with 11 bases between. Germline V gene data show CDR1 as LNHDA and CDR2 as SQIVND (reference sequence). The CDR3 DNA is TGTGCCAGTAGTATACTACCCGGGGGCACTGAAGCTTTCCTT. This sequence encodes CASSILPGGTEAFL.

V usage is TRBV28 and J usage is TRBJ1-3; D unclear. Germline CDR1 is MDHEN and CDR2 is SYDVKM. The CDR3 has 16 amino acids. V lost 5 bases, J lost 0 bases, and 14 bases lay in between. The CDR3 sequence: CASSGRTGDSGNTIYF. The CDR3 nucleotides read TGTGCCAGCAGTGGAAGGACGGGTGACTCTGGAAACACCATATATTTT.

The V call is TRBV6-1, the J call TRBJ1-5, with 7 bases that match TRBD1. V was clipped by 4 bases and J by 4 bases; unmatched bases: 4. The CDR3 has 14 residues. In germline, CDR1 is MNHNS, CDR2 SASEGT. The CDR3 DNA reads as TGTGCCAGCAGTGCCGGACAGGAAAATCAGCCCCAGCATTTT. This codes for CASSAGQENQPQHF.

This clonotype was counted ten times or more. The rearrangement uses TRBV6-2 or TRBV6-3 and TRBJ2-5; no clear D. Germline loops: CDR1 MNHEY, CDR2 SVGEGT. V was cut by 5 bases and J by 2 bases, with 6 bases left in between. CDR3 length equals 12 residues. CDR3 region: CASSKIQETQYF. In DNA form, the CDR3 reads TGTGCCAGCAGTAAAATTCAAGAGACCCAGTACTTC.

This clonotype was observed a handful of times. The rearrangement links TRBV28 to TRBJ1-2; 8 bases map to TRBD1. CDR1 and CDR2 (germline): MDHEN, SYDVKM. The CDR3 has 14 amino acids. V lost 7 bases to trimming and J lost 7 bases; unmatched junction nucleotides: 11. CDR3 sequence (DNA): TGTGCCAGCATTTCCGGGCAGGGGGCGATTGGCTACACCTTC. This translates into CASISGQGAIGYTF.

This clonotype was recorded many times. The chain carries TRBV7-9 and TRBJ2-7; D gene ambiguous. V was clipped by 1 base and J by 0 bases, with 4 bases between them. CDR3 length: 13 amino acids. The germline V gene encodes CDR1 SEHNR and CDR2 FQNEAQ (reference sequence). The chain's CDR3 is CASSLGNSYEQYF. The CDR3 DNA sequence: TGTGCCAGCAGCTTAGGTAACTCCTACGAGCAGTACTTC.

This clonotype came up many times. The chain has TRBV25-1 and TRBJ1-2, with D unresolved. Trimming removed 3 bases at V and 7 bases at J, with 9 bases between. Germline-derived CDR1 and CDR2 are MGHDK and SYGVNS. CDR3 size: 12 residues. This chain's CDR3 is CASSDQGLGYTF. The CDR3 nucleotides read TGTGCCAGCAGTGATCAAGGGCTTGGCTACACCTTC.

This clonotype has ten or more counts. The gene calls are TRBV9 and TRBJ1-2; tentative D call: TRBD1 (5 bases). V gave up 2 bases and J gave up 4 bases, with 9 bases separating them. The CDR3 totals 13 residues. The germline V gene has CDR1 SGDLS and CDR2 YYNGEE. CDR3 sequence (DNA): TGTGCCAGCAGCGTTCGAACAGGCTATGGCTACACCTTC. Its translation is CASSVRTGYGYTF.

The rearrangement links TRBV12-3 or TRBV12-4 to TRBJ2-7, with a tentative D call TRBD2 (9 bases). CDR3 length: 13 amino acids. The V end was cut by 6 bases, the J end by 6 bases, with 15 bases between. The CDR3: CASRPSGTGEQYF. The CDR3, as DNA: TGTGCCAGCAGACCTAGCGGGACAGGCGAGCAGTACTTC.

The chain uses TRBV2 and TRBJ2-5; no definite D call. Trimming stripped 7 bases from V and 5 bases from J, with 14 bases between. The V gene's germline CDR1 is SNHLY and CDR2 FYNNEI. The CDR3 sequence is 13 residues long. The CDR3 here is CASTLFNGETQYF. Written as DNA, the CDR3 is TGTGCCAGCACCCTTTTCAATGGGGAGACCCAGTACTTC.

The chain carries TRBV28 and TRBJ2-7; no clear D gene. Trimming pared 1 base from V and 4 bases from J, leaving 11 bases between. The germline V gene has CDR1 MDHEN and CDR2 SYDVKM. The CDR3 is 14 residues long. CDR3 nucleotides: TGTGCCAGCAGTTTATCGGTCAGCCGTTACGAGCAGTACTTC. This translates into CASSLSVSRYEQYF.

This clonotype was found a few times. The V and J genes are TRBV6-5 and TRBJ1-2; the D is unclear. V was cut by 2 bases and J by 4 bases, with 14 bases left in between. Looked up from germline, CDR1 is MNHEY and CDR2 is SVGAGI. The CDR3 has 15 residues. The CDR3, as DNA: TGTGCCAGCAGTTACCCTAGGGCAGGTATCTATGGCTACACCTTC. Its translation is CASSYPRAGIYGYTF.